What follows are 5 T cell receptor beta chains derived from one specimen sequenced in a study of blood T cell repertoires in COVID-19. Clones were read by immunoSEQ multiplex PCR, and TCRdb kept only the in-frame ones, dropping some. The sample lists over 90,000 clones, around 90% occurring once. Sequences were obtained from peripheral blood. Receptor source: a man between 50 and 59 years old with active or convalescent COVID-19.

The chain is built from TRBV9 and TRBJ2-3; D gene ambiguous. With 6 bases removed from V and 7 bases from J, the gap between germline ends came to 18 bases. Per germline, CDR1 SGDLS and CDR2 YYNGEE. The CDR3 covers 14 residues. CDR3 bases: TGTGCCAGCACCAGTACTTCCTTAGCTTATACGCAGTATTTT. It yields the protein CASTSTSLAYTQYF.

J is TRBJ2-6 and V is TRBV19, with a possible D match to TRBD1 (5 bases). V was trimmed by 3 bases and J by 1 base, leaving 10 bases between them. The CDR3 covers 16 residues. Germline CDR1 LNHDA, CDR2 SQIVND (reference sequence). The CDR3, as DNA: TGTGCCAGTAGTATGTACCCAGGGTCTGGGGCCAACGTCCTGACTTTC. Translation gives CASSMYPGSGANVLTF.

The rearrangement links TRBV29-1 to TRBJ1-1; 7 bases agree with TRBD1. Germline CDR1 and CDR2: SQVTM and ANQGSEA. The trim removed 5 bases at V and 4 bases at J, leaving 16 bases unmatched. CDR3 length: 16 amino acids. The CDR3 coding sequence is TGCAGCGTTCCTCTAGGCGACAGGGCGAGAGGCACTGAAGCTTTCTTT. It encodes CSVPLGDRARGTEAFF.

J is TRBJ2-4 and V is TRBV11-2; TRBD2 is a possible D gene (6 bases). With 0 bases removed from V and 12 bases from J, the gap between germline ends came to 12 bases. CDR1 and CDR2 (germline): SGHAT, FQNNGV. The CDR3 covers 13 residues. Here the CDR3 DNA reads TGTGCCAGCAGCTTAGAGTCCCTGGGGGGTCAGTACTTC. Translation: CASSLESLGGQYF. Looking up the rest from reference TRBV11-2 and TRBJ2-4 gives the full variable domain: EAGVAQSPRYKIIEKRQSVAFWCNPISGHATLYWYQQILGQGPKLLIQFQNNGVVDDSQLPKDRFSAERLKGVDSTLKIQPAKLEDSAVYLCASSLESLGGQYFGAGTRLSVL.

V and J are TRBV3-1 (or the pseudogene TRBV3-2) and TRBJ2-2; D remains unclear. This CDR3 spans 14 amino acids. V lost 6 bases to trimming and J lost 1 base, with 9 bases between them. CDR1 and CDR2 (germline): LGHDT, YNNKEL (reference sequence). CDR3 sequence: CASSLTGNTGELFF. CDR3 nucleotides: TGTGCCAGCAGTCTCACGGGGAACACCGGGGAGCTGTTTTTT.